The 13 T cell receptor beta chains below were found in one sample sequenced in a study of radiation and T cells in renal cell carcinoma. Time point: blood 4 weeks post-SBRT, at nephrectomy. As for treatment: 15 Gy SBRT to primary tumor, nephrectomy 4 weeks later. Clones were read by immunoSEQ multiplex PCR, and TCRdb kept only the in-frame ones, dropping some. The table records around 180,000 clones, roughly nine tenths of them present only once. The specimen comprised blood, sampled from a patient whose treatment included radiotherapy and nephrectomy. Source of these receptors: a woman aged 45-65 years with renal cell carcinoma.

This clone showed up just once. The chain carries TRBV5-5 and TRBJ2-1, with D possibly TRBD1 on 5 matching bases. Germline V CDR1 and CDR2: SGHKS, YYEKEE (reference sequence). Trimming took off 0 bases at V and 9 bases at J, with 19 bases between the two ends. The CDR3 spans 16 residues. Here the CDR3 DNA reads TGTGCCAGCAGCTTGGCCCAGGGAAGGCGGCTGGGTGAGCAGTTCTTC. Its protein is CASSLAQGRRLGEQFF.

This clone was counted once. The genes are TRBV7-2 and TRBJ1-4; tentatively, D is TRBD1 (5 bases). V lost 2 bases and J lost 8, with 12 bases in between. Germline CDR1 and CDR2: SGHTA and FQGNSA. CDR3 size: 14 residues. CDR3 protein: CASSLSWGDEKLFF. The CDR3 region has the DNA TGTGCCAGCAGCTTATCGTGGGGGGACGAAAAACTGTTTTTT.

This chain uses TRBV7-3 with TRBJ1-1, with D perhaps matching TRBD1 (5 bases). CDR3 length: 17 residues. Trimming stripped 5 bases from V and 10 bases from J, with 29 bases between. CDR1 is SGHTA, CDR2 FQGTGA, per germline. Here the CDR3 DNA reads TGTGCCAGCAGCCATCTGGTAGGGACGGACGCGCTACGGGGAGCTTTCTTT. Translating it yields CASSHLVGTDALRGAFF.

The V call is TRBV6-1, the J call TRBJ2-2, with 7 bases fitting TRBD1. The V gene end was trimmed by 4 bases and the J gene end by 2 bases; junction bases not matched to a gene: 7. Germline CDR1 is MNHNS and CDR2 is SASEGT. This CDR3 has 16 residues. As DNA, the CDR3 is TGTGCCAGCAGTGGATCCCGACAGGGAAACACCGGGGAGCTGTTTTTT. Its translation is CASSGSRQGNTGELFF.

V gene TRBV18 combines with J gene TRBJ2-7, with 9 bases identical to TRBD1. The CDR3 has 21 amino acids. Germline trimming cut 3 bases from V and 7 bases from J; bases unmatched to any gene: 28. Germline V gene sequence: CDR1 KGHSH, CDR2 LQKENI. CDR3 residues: CASSPNLGISTGTGPQGEQYF. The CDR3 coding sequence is TGTGCCAGCTCACCCAATCTAGGCATCAGCACCGGGACAGGGCCACAAGGGGAGCAGTACTTC. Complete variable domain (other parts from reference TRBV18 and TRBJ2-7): NAGVMQNPRHLVRRRGQEARLRCSPMKGHSHVYWYRQLPEEGLKFMVYLQKENIIDESGMPKERFSAEFPKEGPSILRIQQVVRGDSAAYFCASSPNLGISTGTGPQGEQYFGPGTRLTVT.

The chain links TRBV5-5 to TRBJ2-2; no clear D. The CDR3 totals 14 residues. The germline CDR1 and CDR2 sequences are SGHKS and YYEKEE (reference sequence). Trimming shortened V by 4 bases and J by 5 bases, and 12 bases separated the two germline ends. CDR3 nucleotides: TGTGCCAGCAGCACCGTCACGTTAACCGGGGAGCTGTTTTTT. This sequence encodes CASSTVTLTGELFF.

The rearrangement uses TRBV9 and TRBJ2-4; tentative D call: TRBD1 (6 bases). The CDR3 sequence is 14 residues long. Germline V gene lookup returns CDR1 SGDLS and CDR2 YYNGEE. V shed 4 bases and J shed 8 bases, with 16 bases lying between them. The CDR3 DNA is TGTGCCAGCAGCTTCGGACCTGGGGGCGACATTCAGTACTTC. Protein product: CASSFGPGGDIQYF.

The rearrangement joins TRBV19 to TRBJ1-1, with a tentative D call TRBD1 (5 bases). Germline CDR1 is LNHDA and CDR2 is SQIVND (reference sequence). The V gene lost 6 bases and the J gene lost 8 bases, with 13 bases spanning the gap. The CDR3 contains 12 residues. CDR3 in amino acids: CASSRGILEAFF. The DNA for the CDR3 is TGTGCCAGTAGCCGGGGGATTTTGGAAGCTTTCTTT.

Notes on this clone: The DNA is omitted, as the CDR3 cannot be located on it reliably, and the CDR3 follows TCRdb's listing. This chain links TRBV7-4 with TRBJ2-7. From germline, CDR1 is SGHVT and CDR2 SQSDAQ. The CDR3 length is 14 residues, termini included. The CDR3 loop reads CASSLVGPGYEQYF.

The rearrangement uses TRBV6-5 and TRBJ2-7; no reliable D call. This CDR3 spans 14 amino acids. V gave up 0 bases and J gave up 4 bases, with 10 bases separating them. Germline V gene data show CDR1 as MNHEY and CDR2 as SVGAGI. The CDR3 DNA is TGTGCCAGCAGTTACTCCGGCAGCTCATACGAGCAGTACTTC. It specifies CASSYSGSSYEQYF.

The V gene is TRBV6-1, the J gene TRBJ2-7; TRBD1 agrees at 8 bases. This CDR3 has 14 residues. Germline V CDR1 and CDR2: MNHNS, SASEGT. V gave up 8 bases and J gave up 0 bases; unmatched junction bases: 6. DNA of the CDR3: TGTGCCAGCGCTGACAGGGGCTCCTCCTACGAGCAGTACTTC. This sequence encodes CASADRGSSYEQYF.

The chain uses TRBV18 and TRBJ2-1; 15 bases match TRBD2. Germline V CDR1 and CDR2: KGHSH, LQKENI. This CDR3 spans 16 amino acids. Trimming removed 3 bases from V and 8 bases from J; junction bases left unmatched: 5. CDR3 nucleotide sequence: TGTGCCAGCTCACCCGGACTAGCGGGGGGGCAGGATGAGCAGTTCTTC. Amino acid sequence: CASSPGLAGGQDEQFF.

This CDR3 reads CATSRVAEYEQYF. CDR3 nucleotide sequence: TGTGCCACCAGCAGAGTTGCCGAGTACGAGCAGTACTTC. This chain uses TRBV15 with TRBJ2-7, with D uncertain. The CDR3 is 13 amino acids. Deletions cut 1 base from V and 4 bases from J, with 8 bases between. Germline values: CDR1 LNHNV, CDR2 YYDKDF (reference sequence).